The 2 T cell receptor beta chains presented below share a single source sample, sequenced in a study of CD8 T cells in Susac syndrome. RNA, at 0.5 to 1 ug, was reverse transcribed with random hexamers. TCRdb used MiXCR to reprocess the immunoSEQ multiplex PCR reads, holding one entry per CDR3 protein. The sample has over 100,000 distinct CDR3 sequences; 90% to 95% are singletons. The source material was CD8+ T cells from PBMCs. The source of these receptors is a human donor with Susac syndrome.

This sequence joins TRBV4-2 and TRBJ1-2; D remains ambiguous. V shed 0 bases and J shed 2 bases, with 16 bases lying between them. Germline values: CDR1 LGHNA, CDR2 YNFKEQ. This CDR3 has 17 amino acids. CDR3 sequence: CASSQETPFAANYGYTF. The CDR3 DNA sequence: TGTGCCAGCAGCCAAGAAACCCCGTTCGCAGCAAACTATGGCTACACCTTC.

V gene TRBV7-9 combines with J gene TRBJ2-1; 9 bases are a match to TRBD2. From germline, CDR1 is SEHNR and CDR2 FQNEAQ (reference sequence). This CDR3 has 17 amino acids. The junction had 12 bases not matched to a gene; V was cut back by 7 bases and J by 2 bases. CDR3 DNA sequence: TGTGCCAGCACCACAGGGCTAGCGGGGTCTGCCTACAATGAGCAGTTCTTC. Its protein is CASTTGLAGSAYNEQFF.